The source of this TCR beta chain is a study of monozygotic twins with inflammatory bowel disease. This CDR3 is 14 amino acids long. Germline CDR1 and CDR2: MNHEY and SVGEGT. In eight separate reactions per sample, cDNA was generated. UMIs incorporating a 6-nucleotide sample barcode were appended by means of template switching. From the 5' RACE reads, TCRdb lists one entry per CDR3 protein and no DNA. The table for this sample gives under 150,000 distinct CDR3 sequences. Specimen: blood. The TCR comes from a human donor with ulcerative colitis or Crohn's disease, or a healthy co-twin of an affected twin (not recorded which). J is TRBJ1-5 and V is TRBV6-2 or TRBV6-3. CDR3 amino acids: CASSYASFNQPQHF.